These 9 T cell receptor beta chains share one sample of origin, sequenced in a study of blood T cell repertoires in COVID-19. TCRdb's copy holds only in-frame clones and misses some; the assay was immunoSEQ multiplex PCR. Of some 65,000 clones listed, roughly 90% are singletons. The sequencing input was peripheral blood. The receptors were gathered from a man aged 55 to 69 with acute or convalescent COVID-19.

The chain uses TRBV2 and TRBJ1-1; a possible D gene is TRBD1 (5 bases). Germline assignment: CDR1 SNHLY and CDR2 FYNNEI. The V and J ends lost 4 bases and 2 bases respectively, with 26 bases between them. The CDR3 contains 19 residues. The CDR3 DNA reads TGTGCCAGCAGTGGCAGGGTCCCGGGGGTCGGGGTAGTTAACACTGAAGCTTTCTTT. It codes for CASSGRVPGVGVVNTEAFF.

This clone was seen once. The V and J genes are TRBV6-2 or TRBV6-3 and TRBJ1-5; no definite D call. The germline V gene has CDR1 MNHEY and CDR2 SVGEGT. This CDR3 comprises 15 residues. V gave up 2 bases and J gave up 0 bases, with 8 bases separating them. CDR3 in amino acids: CASSYGGNSNQPQHF. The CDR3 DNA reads TGTGCCAGCAGTTACGGAGGGAATAGCAATCAGCCCCAGCATTTT.

The CDR3 loop reads CASSLVAGDTEAFF. As DNA, the CDR3 is TGCGCCAGCAGCTTGGTTGCGGGGGACACTGAAGCTTTCTTT. This chain links TRBV5-1 with TRBJ1-1, with a weak D call TRBD1 (5 bases). This CDR3 contains 14 residues. V was pared by 0 bases and J by 3 bases, with 9 bases between. The germline V gene encodes CDR1 SGHRS and CDR2 YFSETQ.

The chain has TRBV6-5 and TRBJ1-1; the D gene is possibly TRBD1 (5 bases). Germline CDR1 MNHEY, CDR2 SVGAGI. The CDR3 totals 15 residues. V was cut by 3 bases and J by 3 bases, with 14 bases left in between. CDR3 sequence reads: CASSYSLAGDTEAFF. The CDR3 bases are TGTGCCAGCAGTTATTCTTTAGCGGGGGACACTGAAGCTTTCTTT.

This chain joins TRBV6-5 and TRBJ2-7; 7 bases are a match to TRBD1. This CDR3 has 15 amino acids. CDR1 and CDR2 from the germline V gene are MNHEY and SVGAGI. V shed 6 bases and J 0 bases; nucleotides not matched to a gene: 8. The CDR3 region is CASRPRQGSSYEQYF. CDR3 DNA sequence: TGTGCCAGCAGGCCGCGACAGGGAAGCTCCTACGAGCAGTACTTC.

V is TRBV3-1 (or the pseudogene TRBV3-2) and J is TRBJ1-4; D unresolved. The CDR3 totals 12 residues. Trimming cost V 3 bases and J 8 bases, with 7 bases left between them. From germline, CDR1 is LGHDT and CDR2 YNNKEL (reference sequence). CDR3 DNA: TGTGCCAGCAGCCAGAACCGGGAAAAACTGTTTTTT. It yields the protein CASSQNREKLFF.

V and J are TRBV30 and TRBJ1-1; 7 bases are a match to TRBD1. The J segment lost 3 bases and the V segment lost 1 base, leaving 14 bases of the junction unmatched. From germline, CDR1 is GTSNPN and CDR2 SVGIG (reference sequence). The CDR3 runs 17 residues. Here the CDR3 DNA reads TGTGCCTGGAGTGACCAATACAGGGGACTGAGTGACACTGAAGCTTTCTTT. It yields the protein CAWSDQYRGLSDTEAFF.

The CDR3 DNA follows: TGTGCCAGCAGCCGGACTAGCGGGAACACCGGGGAGCTGTTTTTT. Protein sequence: CASSRTSGNTGELFF. This sequence joins TRBV7-2 and TRBJ2-2; 10 bases fit TRBD2. The V gene's germline CDR1 is SGHTA and CDR2 FQGNSA. This CDR3 is built from 15 residues. Losses at the gene ends were 5 bases for V and 1 base for J; bases not matched to a gene: 1. The whole variable domain, remainder taken from reference TRBV7-2 and TRBJ2-2, is GAGVSQSPSNKVTEKGKDVELRCDPISGHTALYWYRQSLGQGLEFLIYFQGNSAPDKSGLPSDRFSAERTGGSVSTLTIQRTQQEDSAVYLCASSRTSGNTGELFFGEGSRLTVL.

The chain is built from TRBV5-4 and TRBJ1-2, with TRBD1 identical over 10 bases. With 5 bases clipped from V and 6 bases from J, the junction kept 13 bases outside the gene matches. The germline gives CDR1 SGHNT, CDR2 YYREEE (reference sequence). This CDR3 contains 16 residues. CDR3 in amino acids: CASSGSPGQGFHGYTF. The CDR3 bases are TGTGCCAGCAGTGGGAGTCCGGGACAGGGGTTTCATGGCTACACCTTC. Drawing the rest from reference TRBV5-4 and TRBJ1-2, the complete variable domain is ETGVTQSPTHLIKTRGQQVTLRCSSQSGHNTVSWYQQALGQGPQFIFQYYREEENGRGNFPPRFSGLQFPNYSSELNVNALELDDSALYLCASSGSPGQGFHGYTFGSGTRLTVV.